A single sample is the source of the 22 T cell receptor beta chains below, sequenced in a study of T cells expressing NK-cell markers. TCRdb reanalyzed the 5' RACE reads and collapses them to one entry per CDR3 protein, without DNA. This repertoire includes about 180,000 distinct CDR3 sequences. Sequencing was carried out using blood T cells: a sorted CD56 or NKG2C T cell subset, CD4+ or CD8+ T cells, or bulk PBMC T cells (not recorded which). These receptors originate from a woman aged 18-69 years in good health.

This chain connects TRBV6-6 to TRBJ2-7. Germline CDR1 is MNHNY and CDR2 is SVGAGI (reference sequence). The CDR3 has 12 residues. CDR3 in amino acids: CASTESLYEQYF.

The chain carries TRBV12-3 or TRBV12-4 and TRBJ1-6; TCRdb selects TRBD1, and the lack of DNA leaves this call unchecked. The length of the CDR3 is 17 residues. CDR3 sequence reads: CASSLGGGGAYNSPLHF.

This CDR3 reads CASSSGQGVNYEQYF. V gene TRBV6-5 combines with J gene TRBJ2-7; the TRBD1 assignment by TCRdb is unverifiable without DNA. CDR1 and CDR2 (germline): MNHEY, SVGAGI. The CDR3 spans 15 residues.

The chain couples TRBV7-9 to TRBJ1-2. The CDR3 has 12 residues. The germline V gene encodes CDR1 SEHNR and CDR2 FQNEAQ (reference sequence). The CDR3: CASSFENYGYTF.

V usage is TRBV5-1 and J usage is TRBJ2-2; TCRdb designates TRBD1, a call that cannot be tested without DNA. The germline V gene encodes CDR1 SGHRS and CDR2 YFSETQ. The CDR3 spans 14 residues. CDR3 loop: CASSPGGSTGELFF. Combining the CDR3 with reference TRBV5-1 and TRBJ2-2 gives the whole variable domain KAGVTQTPRYLIKTRGQQVTLSCSPISGHRSVSWYQQTPGQGLQFLFEYFSETQRNKGNFPGRFSGRQFSNSRSEMNVSTLELGDSALYLCASSPGGSTGELFFGEGSRLTVL.

This rearrangement joins TRBV2 to TRBJ2-1. This CDR3 has 14 residues. Germline V lookup: CDR1 SNHLY, CDR2 FYNNEI. This chain's CDR3 is CASSPRVGYNEQFF.

The chain joins TRBV29-1 to TRBJ1-2. The CDR3 runs 12 residues. Per the germline V gene, CDR1 is SQVTM and CDR2 is ANQGSEA. CDR3 sequence: CSVVLANYGYTF.

The genes are TRBV15 and TRBJ2-5; the D call from TCRdb, TRBD2, cannot be confirmed without DNA. There are 15 residues in the CDR3. Germline CDR1 LNHNV, CDR2 YYDKDF (reference sequence). Here the CDR3 reads CATSRVQGGGETQYF. Variable domain in full (rest from reference TRBV15 and TRBJ2-5): DAMVIQNPRYQVTQFGKPVTLSCSQTLNHNVMYWYQQKSSQAPKLLFHYYDKDFNNEADTPDNFQSRRPNTSFCFLDIRSPGLGDTAMYLCATSRVQGGGETQYFGPGTRLLVL.

The chain uses TRBV29-1 and TRBJ1-1. The germline V gene encodes CDR1 SQVTM and CDR2 ANQGSEA. The CDR3 has 13 residues. The CDR3: CSGGDLLNTEAFF.

The rearrangement links TRBV20-1 to TRBJ2-3; TCRdb's D call of TRBD1 is untestable without DNA. From germline, CDR1 is DFQATT and CDR2 SNEGSKA (reference sequence). The CDR3 loop spans 15 amino acids. The CDR3 sequence is CSARDRRQGSDTQYF.

V gene TRBV20-1 combines with J gene TRBJ2-3; the D gene TCRdb calls, TRBD1, cannot be checked with no DNA. CDR3 length: 13 residues. Germline assignment: CDR1 DFQATT and CDR2 SNEGSKA (reference sequence). The CDR3 here is CSASERWDGTQYF.

CDR3 in amino acids: CATSDWDSKNIQYF. V is TRBV24-1 and J is TRBJ2-4; TCRdb designates TRBD1, a call that cannot be tested without DNA. This CDR3 has 14 amino acids. Germline V gene lookup returns CDR1 KGHDR and CDR2 SFDVKD.

V and J are TRBV5-6 and TRBJ2-1; the D gene TCRdb calls, TRBD2, cannot be checked with no DNA. Germline V gene sequence: CDR1 SGHDT, CDR2 YYEEEE. There are 20 residues in the CDR3. The CDR3 spells CASSDGTSGGRVALYNEQFF.

This rearrangement joins TRBV20-1 to TRBJ2-7. The CDR3 length is 15 residues. From germline, CDR1 is DFQATT and CDR2 SNEGSKA (reference sequence). The CDR3 sequence is CSARAAISVLQEQYF.

The chain combines TRBV13 with TRBJ2-7. This CDR3 spans 14 amino acids. CDR1 and CDR2 (germline): PRHDT, FYEKMQ (reference sequence). CDR3 protein: CASTRRGNSYEQYF.

V usage is TRBV5-1 and J usage is TRBJ2-7; TCRdb reports TRBD1, a call that lacks DNA to check it against. The CDR3 consists of 19 residues. Germline assignment: CDR1 SGHRS and CDR2 YFSETQ. The CDR3 is CASSVGQGQGIPSRTKQYF.

The gene calls are TRBV5-1 and TRBJ1-1. In germline, CDR1 is SGHRS, CDR2 YFSETQ. The CDR3 covers 13 residues. Here the CDR3 reads CASSLERGWEAFF.

The V and J genes are TRBV13 and TRBJ2-3. The CDR3 runs to 14 residues. The germline V gene has CDR1 PRHDT and CDR2 FYEKMQ (reference sequence). The CDR3: CASSLRLATDTQYF.

The V call is TRBV6-5, the J call TRBJ2-1; without DNA, the TCRdb call of TRBD2 cannot be checked. Germline lookup yields CDR1 MNHEY and CDR2 SVGAGI. CDR3 length: 17 amino acids. The CDR3 is CASRITSGRVGYNEQFF.

The V call is TRBV5-1, the J call TRBJ2-5; as DNA is missing, the TRBD2 call by TCRdb cannot be tested. The CDR3 totals 15 residues. Germline CDR1 and CDR2: SGHRS and YFSETQ. The CDR3: CASTPRLAGEETQYF.

V and J are TRBV6-6 and TRBJ2-7; TCRdb's assignment of TRBD1 cannot be checked, as there is no DNA. The CDR3 sequence is 13 residues long. Germline CDR1 and CDR2: MNHNY and SVGAGI (reference sequence). CDR3 loop: CASSPGQGGEQYF.

V gene TRBV7-8 combines with J gene TRBJ1-2. The CDR3 consists of 14 residues. Germline CDR1 reads SGHVS; CDR2 reads FQNEAQ. The CDR3 sequence is CASSLQTGVGGYTF.